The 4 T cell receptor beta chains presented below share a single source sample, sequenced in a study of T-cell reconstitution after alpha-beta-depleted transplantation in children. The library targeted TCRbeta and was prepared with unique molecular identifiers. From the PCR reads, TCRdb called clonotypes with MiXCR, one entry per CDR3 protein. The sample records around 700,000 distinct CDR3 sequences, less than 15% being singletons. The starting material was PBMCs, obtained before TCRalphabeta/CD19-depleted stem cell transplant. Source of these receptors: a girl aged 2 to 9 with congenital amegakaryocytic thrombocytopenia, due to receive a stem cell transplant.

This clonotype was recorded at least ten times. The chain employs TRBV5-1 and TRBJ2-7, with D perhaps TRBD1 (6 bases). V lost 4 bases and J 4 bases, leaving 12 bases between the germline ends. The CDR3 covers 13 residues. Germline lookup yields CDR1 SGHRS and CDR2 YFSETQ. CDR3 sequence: CASSTGQLYEQYF. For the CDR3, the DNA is TGCGCCAGCAGCACTGGACAGTTATACGAGCAGTACTTC.

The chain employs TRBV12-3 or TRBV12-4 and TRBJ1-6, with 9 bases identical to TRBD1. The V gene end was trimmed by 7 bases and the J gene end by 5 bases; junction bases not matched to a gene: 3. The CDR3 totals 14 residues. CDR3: CASKRTGDNSPLHF. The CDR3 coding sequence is TGTGCCAGCAAGCGGACAGGGGATAATTCACCCCTCCACTTT.

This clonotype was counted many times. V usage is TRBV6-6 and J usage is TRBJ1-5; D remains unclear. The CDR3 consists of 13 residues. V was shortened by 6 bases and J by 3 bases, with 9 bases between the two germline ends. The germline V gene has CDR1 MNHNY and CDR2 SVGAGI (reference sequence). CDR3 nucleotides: TGTGCCAGCAGAGAGAGTTACAATCAGCCCCAGCATTTT. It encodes CASRESYNQPQHF.

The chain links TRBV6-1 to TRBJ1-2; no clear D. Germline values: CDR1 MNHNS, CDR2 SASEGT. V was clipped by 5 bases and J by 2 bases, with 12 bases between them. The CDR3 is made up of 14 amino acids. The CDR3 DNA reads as TGTGCCAGCAGTCGAGACTCTATCAACTATGGCTACACCTTC. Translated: CASSRDSINYGYTF.